The 30 T cell receptor beta chains given below trace back to one sample, sequenced in a study of T-cell reconstitution after alpha-beta-depleted transplantation in children (dated by TCRdb to about 2016). The library was built by means of PCR. These reads were obtained on an Illumina HiSeq 2500. TCR library preparation used molecular barcoding, with unique molecular identifiers applied to normalize quantification of the TCRbeta repertoire. Clones were called with MiXCR by TCRdb after fastp trimmed the public reads at Q25, and only in-frame beta chains were retained. Every distinct CDR3 protein forms one entry, paired with its most common genes and DNA. In all, the sample holds 300,000 to 400,000 distinct CDR3 sequences, and 15% to 20% of those were seen once. The ten largest clonotypes hold about 41% of the sample. According to the study, the label for this sample's treatment or condition signals: allogeneic hematopoietic cell transplantation with graft depleted of TCRalphabeta T cells and CD19 B cells.

The sample in question was PBMCs, mostly from graft donor cells, obtained 360 days after TCRalphabeta/CD19-depleted stem cell transplant. The receptor source for this set is a male patient between 2 and 9 years old who had a stem cell transplant for acute lymphoblastic leukemia, so the T cells may come from the graft donor.

The chain uses TRBV7-3 and TRBJ2-3, with TRBD2 matching over 10 bases. CDR1 is SGHTA and CDR2 is FQGTGA in the germline V gene. With V trimmed by 5 bases and J by 6 bases, 8 bases remained unmatched. The CDR3 length is 15 residues. CDR3 protein: CASSRSLAGVDTQYF. The CDR3 nucleotides are TGTGCCAGCAGCCGCTCCCTAGCGGGAGTTGATACGCAGTATTTT.

This chain connects TRBV25-1 to TRBJ2-7; D not certain. The germline V gene encodes CDR1 MGHDK and CDR2 SYGVNS. Trimming stripped 3 bases from V and 1 base from J, with 13 bases between. CDR3 length equals 15 residues. CDR3 sequence (DNA): TGTGCCAGCAGTGACTACCGGGCTAATTCCTACGAGCAGTACTTC. It specifies CASSDYRANSYEQYF.

The V gene is TRBV27, the J gene TRBJ1-4; 9 positions agree with TRBD1. The CDR3 is made up of 15 amino acids. The ends lost 8 bases at V and 8 bases at J; junction bases unmatched: 12. Germline V gene sequence: CDR1 MNHEY, CDR2 SMNVEV (reference sequence). Here the CDR3 reads CASPRDRVEIEKLFF. The DNA of the CDR3 is TGTGCCAGCCCGCGGGACAGGGTGGAGATCGAAAAACTGTTTTTT.

This clonotype was seen a few times. J is TRBJ2-3 and V is TRBV4-3; D unresolved. Between the trimmed V and J ends, which lost 0 bases and 2 bases, there was a span of 15 bases. CDR1 is LGHNA, CDR2 YSLEER, per germline. The CDR3 contains 17 residues. CDR3 nucleotide sequence: TGCGCCAGCAGCCAAGACCTGGCAGGCTGGAACACAGATACGCAGTATTTT. Its translation is CASSQDLAGWNTDTQYF.

This clonotype showed up just a few times. The chain carries TRBV20-1 and TRBJ2-5; 10 bases fit TRBD1. This CDR3 region has 14 residues. J gave up 3 bases and V 1 base, and 2 bases lay outside the gene matches. The germline gives CDR1 DFQATT, CDR2 SNEGSKA (reference sequence). The DNA for the CDR3 is TGCAGTGCTAGAGTGGGACAGGGGAAAGAGACCCAGTACTTC. Its protein product is CSARVGQGKETQYF.

This clonotype was counted at least ten times. The gene calls are TRBV28 and TRBJ1-6; D uncertain. CDR3 length equals 14 residues. Germline V gives CDR1 MDHEN, CDR2 SYDVKM. Between the trimmed V and J ends, which lost 4 bases and 3 bases, there was a span of 7 bases. CDR3 nucleotides: TGTGCCAGCAGTTATATGAGCTATAATTCACCCCTCCACTTT. Translating it yields CASSYMSYNSPLHF.

This clonotype was detected ten times or more. This chain connects TRBV11-2 to TRBJ2-2; TRBD2 agrees at 7 bases. The CDR3 totals 14 residues. Trimming removed 10 bases from V and 4 bases from J; junction bases left unmatched: 9. The germline gives CDR1 SGHAT, CDR2 FQNNGV. DNA for the CDR3: TGTGCCACAGGTGCTAGCGGCCTCACCGGGGAGCTGTTTTTT. This encodes CATGASGLTGELFF.

This clonotype was recorded at least ten times. This chain connects TRBV13 to TRBJ2-7; D uncertain. CDR1 and CDR2 (germline): PRHDT, FYEKMQ (reference sequence). The CDR3 spans 15 residues. Between the trimmed V and J ends, which lost 3 bases and 0 bases, there was a span of 12 bases. CDR3 bases: TGTGCCAGCAGCTTGGCTATCCTTAACTCCTACGAGCAGTACTTC. This translates into CASSLAILNSYEQYF. The full variable domain, its missing parts supplied by reference TRBV13 and TRBJ2-7, is AAGVIQSPRHLIKEKRETATLKCYPIPRHDTVYWYQQGPGQDPQFLISFYEKMQSDKGSIPDRFSAQQFSDYHSELNMSSLELGDSALYFCASSLAILNSYEQYFGPGTRLTVT.

For the CDR3, the DNA is TGCGCCAGCAGCTTGGTGACTAGTGACAATGAGCAGTTCTTC. Its protein product is CASSLVTSDNEQFF. The V call is TRBV5-1, the J call TRBJ2-1; D is possibly TRBD2 (6 bases). V shed 0 bases and J shed 5 bases, with 9 bases lying between them. The CDR3 is 14 residues long. Looked up from germline, CDR1 is SGHRS and CDR2 is YFSETQ.

This clonotype was seen only a few times. The V call is TRBV6-5, the J call TRBJ2-7; the D is unclear. V lost 0 bases and J 3 bases, leaving 12 bases between the germline ends. The CDR3 spans 15 residues. Germline V gives CDR1 MNHEY, CDR2 SVGAGI. DNA for the CDR3: TGTGCCAGCAGTTACTCCTGGTACGGCTACTACGAGCAGTACTTC. The encoded protein is CASSYSWYGYYEQYF.

This clonotype was counted a few times. V is TRBV6-5 and J is TRBJ2-1, with D perhaps TRBD2 (6 bases). V gave up 0 bases and J gave up 9 bases, with 21 bases separating them. Germline values: CDR1 MNHEY, CDR2 SVGAGI. The CDR3 is 17 amino acids. The CDR3 is CASSYSKEGRGMAEQFF. CDR3 nucleotide sequence: TGTGCCAGCAGTTACTCGAAGGAGGGACGGGGGATGGCTGAGCAGTTCTTC.

This rearrangement joins TRBV5-1 to TRBJ2-3; TRBD1 might be the D (6 bases). Germline V gives CDR1 SGHRS, CDR2 YFSETQ. The CDR3 is made up of 14 amino acids. V lost 1 base and J lost 4, with 10 bases in between. The CDR3 nucleotides read TGCGCCAGCAGCTTGACCAACAGGGCAGATACGCAGTATTTT. Amino acid sequence: CASSLTNRADTQYF.

This clonotype was seen more than once but under ten times. This chain joins TRBV9 and TRBJ2-1, with 7 bases lining up with TRBD2. This CDR3 has 17 amino acids. With V trimmed by 0 bases and J by 7 bases, 13 bases remained unmatched. Germline CDR1 reads SGDLS; CDR2 reads YYNGEE. The CDR3 loop reads CASSVVGLGGSGNEQFF. For the CDR3, the DNA is TGTGCCAGCAGCGTAGTGGGGTTGGGCGGGAGTGGAAATGAGCAGTTCTTC.

V and J are TRBV4-3 and TRBJ1-2; 9 bases are shared with TRBD1. The J segment lost 4 bases and the V segment lost 1 base, leaving 4 bases of the junction unmatched. Germline assignment: CDR1 LGHNA and CDR2 YSLEER. The CDR3 contains 15 residues. The CDR3 bases are TGCGCCAGCAGCCAAGTGACAGGGGGAGGCTATGGCTACACCTTC. Its protein is CASSQVTGGGYGYTF.

This clonotype was found a few times. The chain combines TRBV6-1 with TRBJ1-1; D is unclear. Germline CDR1 and CDR2: MNHNS and SASEGT. The CDR3 runs to 13 residues. Between the trimmed V and J ends, which lost 8 bases and 3 bases, there was a span of 13 bases. This chain's CDR3 is CASWRLGDTEAFF. Written as DNA, the CDR3 is TGTGCCAGCTGGCGCCTCGGGGACACTGAAGCTTTCTTT.

The chain joins TRBV18 to TRBJ1-2; 7 bases map to TRBD1. V gave up 3 bases and J gave up 2 bases; unmatched junction bases: 9. The CDR3 is 16 amino acids. Germline V gene lookup returns CDR1 KGHSH and CDR2 LQKENI. The DNA for the CDR3 is TGTGCCAGCTCACCTTCCGGGGGACAGACCAACTATGGCTACACCTTC. Its protein product is CASSPSGGQTNYGYTF.

The V and J genes are TRBV19 and TRBJ2-2; 10 bases agree with TRBD2. V trimming: 7 bases; J trimming: 7 bases; junction bases outside the gene matches: 9. The V gene's germline CDR1 is LNHDA and CDR2 SQIVND (reference sequence). The CDR3 runs to 15 residues. The CDR3 DNA sequence: TGTGCCAGTAAGGCTAGCGGGAGTTTTGGCGGGGAGCTGTTTTTT. Its protein product is CASKASGSFGGELFF.

This clonotype has ten or more counts. The chain is built from TRBV5-8 and TRBJ2-2; 8 nucleotides line up with TRBD2. The junction had 7 bases not matched to a gene; V was cut back by 2 bases and J by 1 base. The CDR3 consists of 17 residues. Germline loops: CDR1 SGHTS, CDR2 YDEGEE. CDR3 sequence: CASSFEREWRNTGELFF. The CDR3 coding sequence is TGTGCCAGCAGCTTCGAGCGGGAGTGGCGGAACACCGGGGAGCTGTTTTTT.

This clonotype has more than one count but fewer than ten. This sequence joins TRBV2 and TRBJ2-1; 16 bases agree with TRBD2. The CDR3 contains 17 residues. Germline loops: CDR1 SNHLY, CDR2 FYNNEI. V lost 9 bases to trimming and J lost 8 bases; unmatched junction nucleotides: 13. CDR3 DNA: TGTGCCAGGAGGGGGACTAGCGGGAGGGCTCGAAGTCATGAGCAGTTCTTC. Its protein is CARRGTSGRARSHEQFF.

This clonotype was observed many times. The V gene is TRBV28, the J gene TRBJ2-2, with 9 positions matching TRBD2. The V segment lost 6 bases and the J segment 6 bases; nucleotides outside the gene matches: 5. This CDR3 is built from 14 residues. Germline-derived CDR1 and CDR2 are MDHEN and SYDVKM. The CDR3 DNA follows: TGTGCCAGCAGGCCGGGACTAGCAGCCGGGGAGCTGTTTTTT. Translation gives CASRPGLAAGELFF. Filled out from reference TRBV28 and TRBJ2-2, the complete variable domain reads DVKVTQSSRYLVKRTGEKVFLECVQDMDHENMFWYRQDPGLGLRLIYFSYDVKMKEKGDIPEGYSVSREKKERFSLILESASTNQTSMYLCASRPGLAAGELFFGEGSRLTVL.

This clonotype was counted once. The genes are TRBV20-1 and TRBJ2-1; D remains ambiguous. CDR1 is DFQATT, CDR2 SNEGSKA, per germline (reference sequence). This CDR3 region has 14 residues. Trimming removed 0 bases from V and 3 bases from J, with 9 bases in between. CDR3 protein: CSARDSGGYNEQFF. DNA for the CDR3: TGCAGTGCTAGAGATTCCGGCGGCTACAATGAGCAGTTCTTC.

This clonotype was counted ten times or more. At one end, the junction sequence differs from germline, possibly due to a read error. J is TRBJ2-3 and V is TRBV3-1, with D uncertain. The CDR3 covers 12 residues. Germline V gives CDR1 LGHDT, CDR2 YNNKEL (reference sequence). The chain's CDR3 is CASSQVPDTQYF. The CDR3 coding sequence is TGCGCCAGCAGCCAAGTTCCAGATACGCAGTATTTT.

The J gene is TRBJ1-6, the V gene TRBV10-3, with TRBD1 matching over 9 bases. Losses at the gene ends were 7 bases for V and 7 bases for J; bases not matched to a gene: 5. The length of the CDR3 is 14 residues. Germline values: CDR1 ENHRY, CDR2 SYGVKD. CDR3 region: CAIKTTGGNSPLHF. Written as DNA, the CDR3 is TGTGCCATCAAAACGACAGGGGGGAATTCACCCCTCCACTTT.

In DNA, the CDR3 is TGCGCCAGCAGCCAAGATGGGTCCTCCGGGCCCCAGCATTTT. Its translation: CASSQDGSSGPQHF. The V call is TRBV4-3, the J call TRBJ1-5; D call uncertain. The CDR3 extends over 14 amino acids. CDR1 and CDR2 (germline): LGHNA, YSLEER. V shed 0 bases and J shed 9 bases, with 12 bases lying between them.

The chain has TRBV12-3 or TRBV12-4 and TRBJ2-3; D tentatively reads TRBD1 or TRBD2 (6 bases each). V gave up 4 bases and J gave up 0 bases, with 26 bases separating them. CDR3 size: 20 residues. Here the CDR3 DNA reads TGTGCCAGCAGTTCCCGGGACATTGGAAATGGGGGGACTAGCACAGATACGCAGTATTTT. Residues: CASSSRDIGNGGTSTDTQYF.

This clonotype showed up many times. This chain uses TRBV18 with TRBJ2-7; D is uncertain. The V end lost 2 bases, the J end lost 5 bases, and 13 bases lay between the germline ends. CDR3 size: 14 residues. The germline CDR1 and CDR2 sequences are KGHSH and LQKENI. The CDR3 loop is CASSPLVGLHEQYF. In DNA, the CDR3 is TGTGCCAGCTCACCATTAGTAGGGCTACACGAGCAGTACTTC.

There are a few counts of this clonotype. The rearrangement uses TRBV6-6 and TRBJ2-1, with D unresolved. The CDR3 is 11 residues long. Per the germline V gene, CDR1 is MNHNY and CDR2 is SVGAGI (reference sequence). The ends were cut back, 8 bases at V and 3 bases at J, with 5 bases in the middle. The chain's CDR3 is CASVFYNEQFF. The CDR3 DNA is TGTGCCAGCGTCTTCTACAATGAGCAGTTCTTC.

This clonotype was picked up many times. The chain recombines TRBV28 with TRBJ2-1; D is uncertain. Per the germline V gene, CDR1 is MDHEN and CDR2 is SYDVKM. V was cut by 2 bases and J by 8 bases, with 4 bases left in between. The CDR3 has 11 residues. The chain's CDR3 is CASSLVDEQFF. As DNA, the CDR3 is TGTGCCAGCAGTTTAGTCGATGAGCAGTTCTTC.

This chain uses TRBV14 with TRBJ2-1, with unresolved D. CDR3 size: 18 residues. CDR1 SGHDN and CDR2 FVKESK come from the germline V gene. Trimming shortened V by 0 bases and J by 4 bases, and 19 bases separated the two germline ends. CDR3 protein: CASSQEGPVPQKYNEQFF. The DNA of the CDR3 is TGTGCCAGCAGCCAAGAAGGACCGGTCCCCCAAAAGTACAATGAGCAGTTCTTC.

This clonotype was recorded a few times. V and J are TRBV6-2 or TRBV6-3 and TRBJ2-4; 8 bases align to TRBD1. The CDR3 runs to 14 residues. The germline V gene has CDR1 MNHEY and CDR2 SVGEGT. The J segment lost 2 bases and the V segment lost 6 bases, leaving 3 bases of the junction unmatched. CDR3: CASSRQGTKNIQYF. The CDR3 region has the DNA TGTGCCAGCAGCCGACAGGGGACCAAAAACATTCAGTACTTC.